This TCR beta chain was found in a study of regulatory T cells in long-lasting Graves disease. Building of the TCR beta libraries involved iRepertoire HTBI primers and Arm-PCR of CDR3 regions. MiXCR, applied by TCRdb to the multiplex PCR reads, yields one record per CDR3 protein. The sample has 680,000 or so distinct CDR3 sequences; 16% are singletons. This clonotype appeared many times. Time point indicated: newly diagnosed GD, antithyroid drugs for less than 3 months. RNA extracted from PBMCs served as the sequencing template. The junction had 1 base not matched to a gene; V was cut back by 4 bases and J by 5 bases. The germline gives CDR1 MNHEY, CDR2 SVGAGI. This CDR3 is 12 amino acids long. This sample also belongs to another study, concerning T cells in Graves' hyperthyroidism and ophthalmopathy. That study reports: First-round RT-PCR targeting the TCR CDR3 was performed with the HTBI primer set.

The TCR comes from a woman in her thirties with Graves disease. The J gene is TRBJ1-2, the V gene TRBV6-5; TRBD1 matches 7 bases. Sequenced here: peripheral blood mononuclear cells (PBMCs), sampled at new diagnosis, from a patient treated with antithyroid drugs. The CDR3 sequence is CASSSGGYGYTF. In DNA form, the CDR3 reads TGTGCCAGCAGTTCAGGGGGATATGGCTACACCTTC.